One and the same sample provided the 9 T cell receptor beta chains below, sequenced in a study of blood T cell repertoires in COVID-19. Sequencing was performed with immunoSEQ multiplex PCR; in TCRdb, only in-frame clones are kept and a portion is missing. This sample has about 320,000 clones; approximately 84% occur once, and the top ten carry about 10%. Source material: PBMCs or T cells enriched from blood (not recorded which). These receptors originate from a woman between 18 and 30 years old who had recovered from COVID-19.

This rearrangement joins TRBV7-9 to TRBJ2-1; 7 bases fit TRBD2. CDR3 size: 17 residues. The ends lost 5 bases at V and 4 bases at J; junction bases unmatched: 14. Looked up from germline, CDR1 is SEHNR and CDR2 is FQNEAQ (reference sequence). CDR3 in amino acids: CASSPFLSRGRYNEQFF. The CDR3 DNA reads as TGTGCCAGCAGCCCATTCTTAAGTCGCGGGAGATACAATGAGCAGTTCTTC. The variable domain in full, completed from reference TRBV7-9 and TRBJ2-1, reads DTGVSQNPRHKITKRGQNVTFRCDPISEHNRLYWYRQTLGQGPEFLTYFQNEAQLEKSRLLSDRFSAERPKGSFSTLEIQRTEQGDSAMYLCASSPFLSRGRYNEQFFGPGTRLTVL.

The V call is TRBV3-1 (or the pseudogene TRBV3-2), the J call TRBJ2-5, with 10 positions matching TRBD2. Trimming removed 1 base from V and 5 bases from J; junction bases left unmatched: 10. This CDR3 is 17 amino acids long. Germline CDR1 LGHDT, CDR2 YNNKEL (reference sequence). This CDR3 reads CASSQGTSGEQVETQYF. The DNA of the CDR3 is TGTGCCAGCAGCCAAGGGACTAGCGGAGAGCAAGTGGAGACCCAGTACTTC.

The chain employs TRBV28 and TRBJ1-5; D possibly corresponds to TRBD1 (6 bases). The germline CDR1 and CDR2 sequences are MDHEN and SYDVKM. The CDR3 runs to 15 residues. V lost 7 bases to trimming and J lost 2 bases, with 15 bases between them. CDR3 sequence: CASKEGGFGNQPQHF. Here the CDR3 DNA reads TGTGCCAGCAAGGAAGGGGGTTTCGGCAATCAGCCCCAGCATTTT.

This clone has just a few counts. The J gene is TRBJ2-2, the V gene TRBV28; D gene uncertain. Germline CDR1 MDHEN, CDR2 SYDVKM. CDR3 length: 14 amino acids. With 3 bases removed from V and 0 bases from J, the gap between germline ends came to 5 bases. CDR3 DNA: TGTGCCAGCAGTTTCCAGACGAACACCGGGGAGCTGTTTTTT. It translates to CASSFQTNTGELFF. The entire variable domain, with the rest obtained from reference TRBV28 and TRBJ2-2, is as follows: DVKVTQSSRYLVKRTGEKVFLECVQDMDHENMFWYRQDPGLGLRLIYFSYDVKMKEKGDIPEGYSVSREKKERFSLILESASTNQTSMYLCASSFQTNTGELFFGEGSRLTVL.

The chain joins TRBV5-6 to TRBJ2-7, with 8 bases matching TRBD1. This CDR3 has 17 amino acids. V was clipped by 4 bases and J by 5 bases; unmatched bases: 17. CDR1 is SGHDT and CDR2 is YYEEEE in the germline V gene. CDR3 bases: TGTGCCAGCAGCGGGACCATCGAGGACAGGGAGACCGACGAGCAGTACTTC. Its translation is CASSGTIEDRETDEQYF.

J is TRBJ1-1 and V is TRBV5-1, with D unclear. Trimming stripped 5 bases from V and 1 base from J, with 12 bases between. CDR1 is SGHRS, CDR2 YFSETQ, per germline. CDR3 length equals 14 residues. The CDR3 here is CASRADVQNTEAFF. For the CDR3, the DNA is TGCGCCAGCAGGGCGGATGTCCAGAACACTGAAGCTTTCTTT.

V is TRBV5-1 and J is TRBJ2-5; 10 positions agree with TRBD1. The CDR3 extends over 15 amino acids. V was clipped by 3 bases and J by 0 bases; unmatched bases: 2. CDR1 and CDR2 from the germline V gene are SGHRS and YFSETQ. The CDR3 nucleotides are TGCGCCAGCAGCTCCGGGACAGGGGACCAAGAGACCCAGTACTTC. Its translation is CASSSGTGDQETQYF.

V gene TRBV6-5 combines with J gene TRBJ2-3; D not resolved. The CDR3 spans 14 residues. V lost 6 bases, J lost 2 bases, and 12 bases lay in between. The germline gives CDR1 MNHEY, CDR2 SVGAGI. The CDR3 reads CASRQMIPTDTQYF. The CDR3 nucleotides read TGTGCCAGCAGGCAGATGATTCCCACAGATACGCAGTATTTT.

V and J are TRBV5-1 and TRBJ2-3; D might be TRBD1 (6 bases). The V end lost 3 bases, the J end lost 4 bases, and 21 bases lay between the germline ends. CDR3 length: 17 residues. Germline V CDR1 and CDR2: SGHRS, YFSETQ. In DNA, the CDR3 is TGCGCCAGCAGCTCTTATTACAGGGAAGGGGCTGCAGATACGCAGTATTTT. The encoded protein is CASSSYYREGAADTQYF.